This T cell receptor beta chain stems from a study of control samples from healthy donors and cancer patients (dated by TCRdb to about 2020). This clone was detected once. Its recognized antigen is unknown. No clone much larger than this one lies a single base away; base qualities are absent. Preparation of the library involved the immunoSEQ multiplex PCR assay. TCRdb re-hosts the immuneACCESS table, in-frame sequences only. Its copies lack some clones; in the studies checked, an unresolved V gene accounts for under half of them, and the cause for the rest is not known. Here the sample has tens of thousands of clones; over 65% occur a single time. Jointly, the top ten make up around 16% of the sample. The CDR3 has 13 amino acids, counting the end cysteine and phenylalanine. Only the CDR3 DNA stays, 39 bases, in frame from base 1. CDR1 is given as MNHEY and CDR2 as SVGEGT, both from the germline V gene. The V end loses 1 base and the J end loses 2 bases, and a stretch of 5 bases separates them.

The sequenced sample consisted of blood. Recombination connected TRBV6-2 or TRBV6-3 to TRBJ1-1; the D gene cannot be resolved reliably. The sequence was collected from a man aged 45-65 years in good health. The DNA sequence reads TGTGCCAGCAGTTACTTAGGAAACACTGAAGCTTTCTTT. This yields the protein CASSYLGNTEAFF.